This record covers a single T cell receptor beta chain. The CDR3 has 16 residues. Germline V gene sequence: CDR1 MNHEY, CDR2 SVGAGI. V trimming: 6 bases; J trimming: 4 bases; junction bases outside the gene matches: 13. TCRdb independently ran MiXCR on the RT-PCR reads; one entry per CDR3 protein. This table holds hundreds of thousands of distinct CDR3 sequences, 14% found once. The origin of this receptor is a female donor in good health, serving as a healthy control. The sample comprised memory CD4+ T cells from blood. The V call is TRBV6-5, the J call TRBJ2-3; TRBD2 matches at 7 bases. Here the CDR3 DNA reads TGTGCCAGCAGGCCGGGACTACTCCAGCTCGCAGATACGCAGTATTTT. It encodes CASRPGLLQLADTQYF.